One sample yielded the 8 T cell receptor beta chains listed below, sequenced in a study of T cell responses to AZD1222 COVID-19 vaccine. The protocol was immunoSEQ multiplex PCR, while the TCRdb copy is restricted to in-frame clones and leaves out a portion. The repertoire has approximately 140,000 clones, roughly nine tenths of them found once; the top ten carry under 4%. The sequenced sample was peripheral blood, obtained 28 days after the second AZD1222 dose. Receptor source: an adult who received the AZD1222 COVID-19 vaccine.

V usage is TRBV18 and J usage is TRBJ1-4, with TRBD1 matching over 7 bases. From germline, CDR1 is KGHSH and CDR2 LQKENI. V gave up 1 base and J gave up 7 bases; unmatched junction bases: 3. This CDR3 spans 14 amino acids. The CDR3 region is CASSPRQGSEKLFF. The CDR3 bases are TGTGCCAGCTCACCACGACAGGGAAGTGAAAAACTGTTTTTT.

This clone was found a few times. The chain uses TRBV6-2 or TRBV6-3 and TRBJ1-3; perhaps TRBD1 as D (6 bases). The V end was cut by 2 bases, the J end by 0 bases, with 11 bases between. This CDR3 has 16 residues. CDR1 is MNHEY and CDR2 is SVGEGT in the germline V gene. The CDR3 coding sequence is TGTGCCAGCAGTTACCCCGGACAGCTCTCTGGAAACACCATATATTTT. This gives the protein CASSYPGQLSGNTIYF.

The chain couples TRBV4-2 to TRBJ2-3, with TRBD2 matching 13 bases. Germline values: CDR1 LGHNA, CDR2 YNFKEQ. J gave up 0 bases and V 1 base, and 16 bases lay outside the gene matches. The CDR3 is 22 residues long. CDR3 nucleotide sequence: TGTGCCAGCAGCCAAGCGGTACTAGCGGGGGGGCCCGCCCGAACTAGCACAGATACGCAGTATTTT. Its protein product is CASSQAVLAGGPARTSTDTQYF.

This clone has only one observation. This chain uses TRBV12-3 or TRBV12-4 with TRBJ2-7; either TRBD1 or TRBD2 may supply D (5 bases each). V was pared by 8 bases and J by 1 base, with 12 bases between. The CDR3 contains 13 residues. CDR3 sequence (DNA): TGTGCCAGCGGCCGGGGCGGTTCCTACGAGCAGTACTTC. Translation: CASGRGGSYEQYF.

The V and J genes are TRBV19 and TRBJ1-5; maybe TRBD1 (6 bases). V was clipped by 3 bases and J by 6 bases, with 12 bases between them. There are 14 residues in the CDR3. Germline CDR1 LNHDA, CDR2 SQIVND (reference sequence). This CDR3 is CASSMGASAQPQHF. The DNA for the CDR3 is TGTGCCAGTAGTATGGGGGCCAGCGCTCAGCCCCAGCATTTT.

The chain links TRBV27 to TRBJ1-6; D remains unclear. The CDR3 is 14 residues long. V was clipped by 3 bases and J by 9 bases, with 12 bases between them. The germline V gene encodes CDR1 MNHEY and CDR2 SMNVEV (reference sequence). In nucleotides, the CDR3 is TGTGCCAGCAGTTTCGAGGGTCCGAGTTCACCCCTCCACTTT. Translation gives CASSFEGPSSPLHF.

This chain links TRBV7-8 with TRBJ2-5; the D gene is possibly TRBD1 (5 bases). The CDR3 is made up of 15 amino acids. The germline CDR1 and CDR2 sequences are SGHVS and FQNEAQ. Trimming cost V 1 base and J 2 bases, with 11 bases left between them. The CDR3 DNA sequence: TGTGCCAGCAGCTTAGTCTGGACACTACAAGAGACCCAGTACTTC. Amino acids: CASSLVWTLQETQYF.

This chain links TRBV4-2 with TRBJ1-1; maybe TRBD1 (6 bases). CDR3 length: 15 residues. Germline values: CDR1 LGHNA, CDR2 YNFKEQ. Between the trimmed V and J ends, which lost 0 bases and 2 bases, there was a span of 10 bases. CDR3: CASSQDLGGNTEAFF. The CDR3 region has the DNA TGTGCCAGCAGCCAAGATCTAGGGGGAAACACTGAAGCTTTCTTT.